This TCR beta chain was sequenced in a study of T cell responses to AZD1222 COVID-19 vaccine. Study details: Analysis merged second doses at about 4 or about 12 weeks.

The V segment lost 6 bases and the J segment 5 bases; nucleotides outside the gene matches: 11. Germline CDR1 reads SEHNR; CDR2 reads FQNEAQ (reference sequence). This CDR3 has 16 amino acids. The table came from immunoSEQ multiplex PCR; TCRdb's copy has only in-frame clones and leaves some out. The sample lists around 250,000 clones, just over 90% occurring once. This sequence originates from an adult in good health. The specimen comprised peripheral blood, sampled on day 0 of AZD1222 vaccination. The gene calls are TRBV7-9 and TRBJ2-2; 8 positions agree with TRBD2. The chain's CDR3 is CASRSTSGVATGELFF. In DNA, the CDR3 is TGTGCCAGCAGATCTACTAGCGGAGTAGCGACCGGGGAGCTGTTTTTT. Filled out from reference TRBV7-9 and TRBJ2-2, the complete variable domain reads DTGVSQNPRHKITKRGQNVTFRCDPISEHNRLYWYRQTLGQGPEFLTYFQNEAQLEKSRLLSDRFSAERPKGSFSTLEIQRTEQGDSAMYLCASRSTSGVATGELFFGEGSRLTVL.